The present TCR beta chain was sequenced within a study of cytomegalovirus exposure and HLA in healthy donors. Whole-study findings and limits: Later, TCR association rates were found to vary by HLA locus, highest for DRB1 and lowest for HLA-C. As immune exposure information, only CMV serostatus was available. Being productive about 90% or about 30% of the time was typical of most TCR beta V segments in an earlier analysis. Some segments of the V type, notably TRBV6-2 and TRBV6-3, were excluded as indistinguishable.

The CDR3 consists of 13 residues. V lost 7 bases, J lost 5 bases, and 13 bases lay in between. Germline V lookup: CDR1 MDHEN, CDR2 SYDVKM. Vbeta (60) and Jbeta (13) primers were used in the PCR. Generated by immunoSEQ multiplex PCR, the TCRdb table keeps only in-frame clones and is missing some. There are around 280,000 clones in the sample; about 90% occur only once, and around 2.1% lies in the top ten. As regards this clone: What it binds is not known.

Sequencing was performed on PBMCs. V gene TRBV28 combines with J gene TRBJ2-3; weak D call: TRBD2 (6 bases). The receptor was derived from a woman under 30 in good health and CMV-seronegative. CDR3 residues: CASTSGEVDTQYF. The CDR3 DNA follows: TGTGCCAGCACGTCGGGGGAGGTAGATACGCAGTATTTT.